A single sample gave rise to the 9 T cell receptor beta chains below, sequenced in a study of shared clonotypes between healthy human individuals (dated by TCRdb to about 2020). Library generation was performed with the immunoSEQ multiplex PCR assay. The table comes from immuneACCESS by way of TCRdb, which keeps in-frame sequences with V and J called. Part of the clones is missing from these tables; in studies checked, under half for an unresolved V gene and the rest for unknown reasons. This sample has millions of clones in its table, and less than 95% of those were observed once. Together, the top ten hold about 1.1% of the sample. For the CD8 naive samples, CD45RO-negative cells were positively selected for CCR7, yielding a CD45RA+CCR7+ population from which TemRA cells were excluded. The sequencing input was naive CD8+ T cells sorted from blood. The sample's cell subset or site label, in plain terms: CD45RA+CCR7+. The receptors here all came from a man younger than 35 in good health.

The chain has TRBV7-9 and TRBJ2-7; D ambiguous. V lost 3 bases and J lost 2, with 14 bases in between. CDR3 length equals 15 residues. Per germline, CDR1 SEHNR and CDR2 FQNEAQ (reference sequence). The CDR3 DNA follows: TGTGCCAGCAGCTTGATCCCCGACGGAACCTACGAGCAGTACTTC. Protein: CASSLIPDGTYEQYF.

The chain joins TRBV30 to TRBJ1-5; D is ambiguous. V lost 1 base, J lost 0 bases, and 10 bases lay in between. The CDR3 covers 15 residues. From germline, CDR1 is GTSNPN and CDR2 SVGIG (reference sequence). CDR3 loop: CAWSGGEISNQPQHF. DNA for the CDR3: TGTGCCTGGAGTGGGGGTGAGATTAGCAATCAGCCCCAGCATTTT.

J is TRBJ2-7 and V is TRBV4-1, with TRBD1 matching over 9 bases. The CDR3 extends over 15 amino acids. V was clipped by 3 bases and J by 3 bases; unmatched bases: 6. Germline loops: CDR1 MGHRA, CDR2 YSYEKL. The CDR3 DNA sequence: TGCGCCAGCAGCCACAGGACAGGGGAAGGCTACGAGCAGTACTTC. The encoded protein is CASSHRTGEGYEQYF.

The V and J genes are TRBV6-1 and TRBJ2-3; tentative D call: TRBD2 (6 bases). CDR3 length: 15 residues. Trimming cost V 0 bases and J 3 bases, with 10 bases left between them. Per the germline V gene, CDR1 is MNHNS and CDR2 is SASEGT. Written as DNA, the CDR3 is TGTGCCAGCAGTGAAGCCCCCGCGGGGACAGATACGCAGTATTTT. It is translated as CASSEAPAGTDTQYF.

The chain combines TRBV9 with TRBJ2-2; unclear D gene. This CDR3 comprises 14 residues. The germline V gene has CDR1 SGDLS and CDR2 YYNGEE. V dropped 0 bases and J dropped 5 bases, with 8 bases sitting between them. Written as DNA, the CDR3 is TGTGCCAGCAGCGTAGATCCCAGAACCGGGGAGCTGTTTTTT. Amino acids: CASSVDPRTGELFF.

The chain links TRBV6-5 to TRBJ2-1; D remains ambiguous. The CDR3 length is 13 residues. The ends were cut back, 2 bases at V and 8 bases at J, with 10 bases in the middle. The germline gives CDR1 MNHEY, CDR2 SVGAGI. CDR3 nucleotides: TGTGCCAGCAGTTACGTGGCTCTCGATGAGCAGTTCTTC. Translation gives CASSYVALDEQFF.

In nucleotides, the CDR3 is TGTGCCAGCAGTTTAAGTTGGAATGAAAAACTGTTTTTT. It encodes CASSLSWNEKLFF. The J gene is TRBJ1-4, the V gene TRBV27; D remains unclear. Germline V lookup: CDR1 MNHEY, CDR2 SMNVEV (reference sequence). CDR3 length: 13 amino acids. Between the trimmed V and J ends, which lost 2 bases and 5 bases, there was a span of 6 bases.

With regard to this clone: The same CDR3 can be traced to other DNA sequences in this sample. The chain combines TRBV5-1 with TRBJ2-7; 7 bases are a match to TRBD2. The CDR3 covers 13 residues. CDR1 SGHRS and CDR2 YFSETQ come from the germline V gene. The J segment lost 1 base and the V segment lost 8 bases, leaving 6 bases of the junction unmatched. The CDR3 here is CASSLAPSYEQYF. CDR3 nucleotide sequence: TGCGCCAGTTCACTAGCGCCTTCCTACGAGCAGTACTTC.

The V and J genes are TRBV7-9 and TRBJ2-3; D remains ambiguous. Germline-derived CDR1 and CDR2 are SEHNR and FQNEAQ (reference sequence). The CDR3 covers 17 residues. Deletions cut 5 bases from V and 0 bases from J, with 18 bases between. The CDR3 nucleotides read TGTGCCAGCAGCCCCCTTTCCTGGGAACTGAGCACAGATACGCAGTATTTT. Translation gives CASSPLSWELSTDTQYF.